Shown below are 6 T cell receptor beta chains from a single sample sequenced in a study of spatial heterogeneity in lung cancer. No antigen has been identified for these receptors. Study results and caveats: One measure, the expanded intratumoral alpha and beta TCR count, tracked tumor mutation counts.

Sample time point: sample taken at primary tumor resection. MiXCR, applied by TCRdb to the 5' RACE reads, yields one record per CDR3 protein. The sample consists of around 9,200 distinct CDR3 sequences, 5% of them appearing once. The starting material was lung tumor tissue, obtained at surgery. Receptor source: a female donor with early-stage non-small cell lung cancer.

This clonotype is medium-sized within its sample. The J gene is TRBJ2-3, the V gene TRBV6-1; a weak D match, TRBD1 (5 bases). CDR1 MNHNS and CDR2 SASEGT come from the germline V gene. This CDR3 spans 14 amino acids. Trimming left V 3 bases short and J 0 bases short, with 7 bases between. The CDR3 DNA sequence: TGTGCCAGCAGTGAGGCAGGGAGCACAGATACGCAGTATTTT. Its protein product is CASSEAGSTDTQYF.

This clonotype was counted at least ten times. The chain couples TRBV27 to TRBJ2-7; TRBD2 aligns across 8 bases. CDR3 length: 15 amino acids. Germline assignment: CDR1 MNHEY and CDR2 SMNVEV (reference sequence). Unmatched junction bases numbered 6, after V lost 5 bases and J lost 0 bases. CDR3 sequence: CASSARGGDSYEQYF. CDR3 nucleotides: TGTGCCAGCAGTGCCCGGGGGGGGGACTCCTACGAGCAGTACTTC.

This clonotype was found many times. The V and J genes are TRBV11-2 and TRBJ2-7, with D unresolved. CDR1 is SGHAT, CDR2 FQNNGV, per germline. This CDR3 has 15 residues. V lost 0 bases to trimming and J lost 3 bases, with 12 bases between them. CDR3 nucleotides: TGTGCCAGCAGCTTAGATAACCGGTACTACTACGAGCAGTACTTC. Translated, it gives CASSLDNRYYYEQYF.

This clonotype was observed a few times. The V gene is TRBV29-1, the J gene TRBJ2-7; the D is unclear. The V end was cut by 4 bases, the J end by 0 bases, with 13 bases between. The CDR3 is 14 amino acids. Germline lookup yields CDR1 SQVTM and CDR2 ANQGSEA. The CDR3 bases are TGCAGCGTTGTAGGGCGGTCCCTCTCCTACGAGCAGTACTTC. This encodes CSVVGRSLSYEQYF.

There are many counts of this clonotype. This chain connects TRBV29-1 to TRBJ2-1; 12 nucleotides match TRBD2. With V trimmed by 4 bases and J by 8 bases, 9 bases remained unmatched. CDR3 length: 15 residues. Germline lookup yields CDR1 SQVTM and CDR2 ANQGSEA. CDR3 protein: CSVAFRTSGVHEQFF. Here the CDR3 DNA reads TGCAGCGTTGCCTTCCGGACTAGCGGGGTCCATGAGCAGTTCTTC.

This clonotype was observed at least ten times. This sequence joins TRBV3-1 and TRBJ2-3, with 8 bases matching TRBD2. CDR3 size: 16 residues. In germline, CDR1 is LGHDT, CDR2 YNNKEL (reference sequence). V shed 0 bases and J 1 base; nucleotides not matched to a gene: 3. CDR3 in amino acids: CASSQDVGRGTDTQYF. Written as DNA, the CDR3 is TGTGCCAGCAGCCAAGATGTCGGGAGGGGCACAGATACGCAGTATTTT.